These T cell receptor beta chains were read from a single sample in a study of cytomegalovirus exposure and HLA in healthy donors. Sequenced by immunoSEQ multiplex PCR; TCRdb stores in-frame clones only, minus some. The sample yields approximately 290,000 clones, approximately 80% seen once. Sequencing used PBMCs. The receptor source for this set is a girl aged 2-10 years in good health and CMV-seronegative. Both conserved end residues are part of each CDR3. The D gene is left open where the match is weak. Part of the rows lack a size; the others show once, few, many or a class for expanded clones.

v_gene	abundance	d_gene	j_gene	CDR3nt	CDR3aa
TRBV7-2	once	TRBD2	TRBJ2-3	TGTGCCAGCAGCCCTAGCGGGGTAGGGATTACGCAGTATTTT	CASSPSGVGITQYF
TRBV29-1	NA	NA	TRBJ1-5	TGCAGCGTTGCAACAGGGAATCAGCCCCAGCATTTT	CSVATGNQPQHF
TRBV18	NA	NA	TRBJ2-7	TGTGCCAGCTCACCTGACAGTTACGAGCAGTACTTC	CASSPDSYEQYF
TRBV27	NA	NA	TRBJ2-5	TGTGCCAGCGGGACGCGGGACGGGCAGTACTTC	CASGTRDGQYF
TRBV6-5	NA	TRBD1	TRBJ1-3	TGTGCCAGCAGTGCTACAGGGGACTCTGGAAACACCATATATTTT	CASSATGDSGNTIYF
TRBV5-8	NA	NA	TRBJ2-1	TGTGCCAGCAGCTTGGGACAGAGTCTCGGCAATGAGCAGTTCTTC	CASSLGQSLGNEQFF
TRBV19	NA	NA	TRBJ1-1	TGTGCCAGTAGCCGGAACACTGAAGCTTTCTTT	CASSRNTEAFF
TRBV27	NA	TRBD1	TRBJ2-3	TGTGCCAGCAGGCCGACAGGGAGAGATACGCAGTATTTT	CASRPTGRDTQYF
TRBV2	NA	TRBD2	TRBJ2-7	TGTGCCAGCAACGGACTAGCGGGAGTAAGGGCCGAGCAGTACTTC	CASNGLAGVRAEQYF
TRBV7-2	NA	TRBD1	TRBJ1-2	TGTGCCAGCAGCTTAGAACAGGGGGCAGCCTATGGCTACACCTTC	CASSLEQGAAYGYTF
TRBV12-5	once	TRBD2	TRBJ2-1	TGTGCTAGTGAACCGAGCGGGAGGCCATACAATGAGCAGTTCTTC	CASEPSGRPYNEQFF
TRBV9	NA	TRBD2	TRBJ2-2	TGTGCCAGCAGCCTTCCTACTAGCGGGGGGAACACCGGGGAGCTGTTTTTT	CASSLPTSGGNTGELFF